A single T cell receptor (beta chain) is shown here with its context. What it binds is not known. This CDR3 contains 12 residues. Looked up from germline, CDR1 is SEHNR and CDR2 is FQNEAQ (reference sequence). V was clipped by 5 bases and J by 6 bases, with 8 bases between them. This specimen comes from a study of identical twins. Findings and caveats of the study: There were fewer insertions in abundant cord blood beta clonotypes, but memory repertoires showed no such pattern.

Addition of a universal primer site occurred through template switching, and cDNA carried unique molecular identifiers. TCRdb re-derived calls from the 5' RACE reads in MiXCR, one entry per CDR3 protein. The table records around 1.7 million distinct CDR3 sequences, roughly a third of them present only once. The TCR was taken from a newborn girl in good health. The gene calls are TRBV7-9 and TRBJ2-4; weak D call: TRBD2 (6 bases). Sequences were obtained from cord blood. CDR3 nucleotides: TGTGCCAGCAGCCCGGGAGCAAACATTCAGTACTTC. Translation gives CASSPGANIQYF.